This is a list of T cell receptor beta chains from one sample in a study of CD8 T cells in ankylosing spondylitis. TCRdb re-called the 5' RACE reads with MiXCR, one entry per CDR3 protein. The sample yields under 400,000 distinct CDR3 sequences, around 10% seen once. Sequencing was carried out using blood, either unsorted or a sorted T cell fraction (not recorded which). The receptors come from a female donor with ankylosing spondylitis or in good health (not recorded which). Each CDR3 is given with its conserved first and last residue. A D gene is named only where the DNA matches it firmly. Clone size is stated in some rows and not others, as once, few, many or a class when expanded.

-	TRBJ2-4	TRBV5-1	many	TGCGCCAGCAGCGCCGCTTCGGGAGCGGGAAACATTCAGTACTTC	CASSAASGAGNIQYF
TRBD1	TRBJ2-2	TRBV5-1	-	TGCGCCAGCAGCTTGGAAGGGACAGGGTCAACCGGGGAGCTGTTTTTT	CASSLEGTGSTGELFF
-	TRBJ1-5	TRBV20-1	many	TGCAGTGCTAGAGATACGGGGGGGTCCTACGCCCATGAGCCCCAGCATTTT	CSARDTGGSYAHEPQHF
-	TRBJ2-7	TRBV7-9	-	TGTGCCAGCAGCTTTCGTGAGTTGGGCGGCTACGAGCAGTACTTC	CASSFRELGGYEQYF
-	TRBJ1-2	TRBV6-1	many	TGTGCCAGCAGGATACCTCGGGGGGAGAGAGATGGCTACACCTTC	CASRIPRGERDGYTF
-	TRBJ2-7	TRBV5-1	few	TGCGCCAGCAGCTGGCCCCGGAGTCCTAATGAGCAGTACTTC	CASSWPRSPNEQYF
TRBD1	TRBJ2-7	TRBV5-1	-	TGCGCCAGCAGCCGATGGACAGGGGCCCCGCGCGCCTACGAGCAGTACTTC	CASSRWTGAPRAYEQYF
-	TRBJ2-2	TRBV20-1	many	TGCAGTGCTAGAGACACCGGGGAGCTGTTTTTT	CSARDTGELFF
-	TRBJ1-1	TRBV20-1	many	TGCAGTGCCCCGGGACCGCACACTGAAGCTTTCTTT	CSAPGPHTEAFF
-	TRBJ1-6	TRBV7-2	many	TGTGCCAGCAGCTTCCGGGTTCCACCCCTCCACTTT	CASSFRVPPLHF
-	TRBJ1-2	TRBV4-3	many	TGCGCCAGCAGCCAAGATTTACTGGCCAGGGACTATGGCTACACCTTC	CASSQDLLARDYGYTF
-	TRBJ2-3	TRBV12-3/TRBV12-4	few	TGTGCCAGCAGTTCGGGTCCTTTTAGCACAGATACGCAGTATTTT	CASSSGPFSTDTQYF
-	TRBJ2-3	TRBV5-1	many	TGCGCCAGCAGCTTGATCATACAGGGTCCAGCAGATACGCAGTATTTT	CASSLIIQGPADTQYF
TRBD1	TRBJ1-2	TRBV29-1	many	TGCAGCGTTGAAGGACAGGGTGGCGGCTACACCTTC	CSVEGQGGGYTF
-	TRBJ1-1	TRBV18	-	TGTGCCAGCTCACCCCAGCTCCCGGGGACGGCGAACACTGAAGCTTTCTTT	CASSPQLPGTANTEAFF
-	TRBJ1-2	TRBV5-6	many	TGTGCGAGCAGCTTGATTAGCGTTTCCCTTAACTATGGCTACACCTTC	CASSLISVSLNYGYTF